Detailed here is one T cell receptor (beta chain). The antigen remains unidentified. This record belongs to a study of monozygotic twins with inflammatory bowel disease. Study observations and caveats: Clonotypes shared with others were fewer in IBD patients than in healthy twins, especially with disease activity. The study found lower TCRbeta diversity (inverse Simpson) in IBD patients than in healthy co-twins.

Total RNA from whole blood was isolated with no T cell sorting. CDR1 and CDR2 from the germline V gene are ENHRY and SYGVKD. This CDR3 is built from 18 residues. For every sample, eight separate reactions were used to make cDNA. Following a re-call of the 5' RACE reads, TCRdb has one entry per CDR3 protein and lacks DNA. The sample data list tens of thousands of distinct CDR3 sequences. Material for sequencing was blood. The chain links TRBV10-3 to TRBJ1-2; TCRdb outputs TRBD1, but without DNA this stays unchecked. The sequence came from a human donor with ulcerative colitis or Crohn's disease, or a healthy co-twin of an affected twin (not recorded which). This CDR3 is CAIRPDGTRRLANYGYTF.